This T cell receptor beta chain was recorded in a study of blood T cell repertoires in COVID-19. Overall study context: Collection of acute and convalescent COVID-19 samples took place in the United States, Italy and Spain.

Trimming pared 3 bases from V and 4 bases from J, leaving 12 bases between. This CDR3 has 14 residues. Per the germline V gene, CDR1 is LNHDA and CDR2 is SQIVND (reference sequence). As handled by the study authors: Amplification of reference gene primers was used by the study to estimate nucleated cell counts. Here immunoSEQ multiplex PCR was the method, and the copy in TCRdb shows in-frame clones only, minus some. The DNA gave D and trimming, while V, J and clone size come from that table. The table lists 150,000 to 200,000 clones, around 86% of them singletons. Source material: peripheral blood. The sequence was obtained from a man aged 18 to 29 with acute or convalescent COVID-19. The chain links TRBV19 to TRBJ1-2, with TRBD1 as a possible D gene (6 bases). CDR3 coding DNA: TGTGCCAGTAGTATCGGGGGGCAGAGCTATGGCTACACCTTC. It is translated as CASSIGGQSYGYTF.